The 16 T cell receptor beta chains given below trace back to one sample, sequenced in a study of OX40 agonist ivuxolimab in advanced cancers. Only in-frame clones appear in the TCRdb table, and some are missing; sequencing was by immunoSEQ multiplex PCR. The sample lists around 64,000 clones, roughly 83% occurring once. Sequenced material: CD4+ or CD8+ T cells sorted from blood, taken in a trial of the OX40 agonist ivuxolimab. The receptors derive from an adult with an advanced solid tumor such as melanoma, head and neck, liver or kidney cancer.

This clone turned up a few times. CDR3 region: CASIRGVGTDTQYF. The CDR3 nucleotides read TGTGCCAGCATTCGGGGGGTGGGCACAGATACGCAGTATTTT. The chain couples TRBV2 to TRBJ2-3; the match to TRBD2 covers 7 bases. CDR3 length: 14 amino acids. V was pared by 7 bases and J by 1 base, with 5 bases of the junction left unmatched. Germline assignment: CDR1 SNHLY and CDR2 FYNNEI.

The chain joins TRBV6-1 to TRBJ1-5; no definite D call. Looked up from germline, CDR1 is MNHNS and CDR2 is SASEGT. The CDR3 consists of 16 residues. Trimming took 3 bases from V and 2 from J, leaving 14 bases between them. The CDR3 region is CASSDWAGIGNQPQHF. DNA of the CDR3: TGTGCCAGCAGTGACTGGGCGGGGATAGGCAATCAGCCCCAGCATTTT.

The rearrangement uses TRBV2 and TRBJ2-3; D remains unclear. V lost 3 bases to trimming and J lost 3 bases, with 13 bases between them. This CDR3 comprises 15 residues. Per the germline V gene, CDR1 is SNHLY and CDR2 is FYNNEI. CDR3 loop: CASSDNPPGTDTQYF. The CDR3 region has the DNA TGTGCCAGCAGTGATAATCCCCCCGGAACAGATACGCAGTATTTT.

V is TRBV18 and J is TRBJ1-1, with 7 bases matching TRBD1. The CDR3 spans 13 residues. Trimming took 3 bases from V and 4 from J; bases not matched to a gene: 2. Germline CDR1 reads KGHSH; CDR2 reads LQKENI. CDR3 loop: CASSPTGRTEAFF. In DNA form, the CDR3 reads TGTGCCAGCTCACCGACAGGGCGCACTGAAGCTTTCTTT.

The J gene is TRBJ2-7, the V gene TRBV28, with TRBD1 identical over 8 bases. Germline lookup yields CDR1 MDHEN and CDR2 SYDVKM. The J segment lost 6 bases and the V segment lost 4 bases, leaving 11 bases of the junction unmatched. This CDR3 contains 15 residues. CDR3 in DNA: TGTGCCAGCAGTTCCCCCGGACAGGGAGAGGGCGAGCAGTACTTC. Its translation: CASSSPGQGEGEQYF.

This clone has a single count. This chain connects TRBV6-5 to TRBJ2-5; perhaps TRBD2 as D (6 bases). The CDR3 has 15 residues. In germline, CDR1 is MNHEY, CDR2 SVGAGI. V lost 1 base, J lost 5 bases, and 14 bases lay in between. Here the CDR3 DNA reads TGTGCCAGCAGTTACTTTTCGACTGGGGGGGAGACCCAGTACTTC. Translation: CASSYFSTGGETQYF.

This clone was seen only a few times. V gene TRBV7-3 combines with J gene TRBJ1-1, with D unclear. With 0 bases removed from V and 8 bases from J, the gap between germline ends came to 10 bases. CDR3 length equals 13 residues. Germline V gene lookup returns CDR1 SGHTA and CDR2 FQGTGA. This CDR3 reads CASSLTAGGEAFF. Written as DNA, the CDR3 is TGTGCCAGCAGCTTAACGGCTGGCGGGGAAGCTTTCTTT.

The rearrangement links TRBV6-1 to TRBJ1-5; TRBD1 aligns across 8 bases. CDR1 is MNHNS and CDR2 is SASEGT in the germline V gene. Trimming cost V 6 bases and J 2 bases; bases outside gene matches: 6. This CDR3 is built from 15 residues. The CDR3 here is CASRGGQGGNQPQHF. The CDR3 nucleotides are TGTGCCAGCAGGGGTGGACAGGGCGGCAATCAGCCCCAGCATTTT.

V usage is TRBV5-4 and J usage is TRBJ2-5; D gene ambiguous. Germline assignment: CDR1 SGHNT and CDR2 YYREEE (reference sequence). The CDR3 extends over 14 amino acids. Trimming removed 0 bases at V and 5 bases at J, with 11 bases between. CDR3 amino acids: CASSLEGLGETQYF. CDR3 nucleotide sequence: TGTGCCAGCAGCTTGGAGGGTTTGGGGGAGACCCAGTACTTC. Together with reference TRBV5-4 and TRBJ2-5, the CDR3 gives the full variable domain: ETGVTQSPTHLIKTRGQQVTLRCSSQSGHNTVSWYQQALGQGPQFIFQYYREEENGRGNFPPRFSGLQFPNYSSELNVNALELDDSALYLCASSLEGLGETQYFGPGTRLLVL.

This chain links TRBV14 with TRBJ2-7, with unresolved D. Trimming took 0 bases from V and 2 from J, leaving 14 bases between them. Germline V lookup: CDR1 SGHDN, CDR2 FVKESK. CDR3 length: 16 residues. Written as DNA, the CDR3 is TGTGCCAGCAGCCAAGACAACCGCGAAAGTGCCTACGAGCAGTACTTC. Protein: CASSQDNRESAYEQYF.

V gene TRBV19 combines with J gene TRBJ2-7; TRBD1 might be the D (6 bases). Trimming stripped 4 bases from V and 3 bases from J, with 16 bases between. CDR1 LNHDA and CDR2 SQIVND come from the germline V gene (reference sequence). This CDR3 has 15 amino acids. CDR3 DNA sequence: TGTGCCAGTAGTACCCGACAGGCGGGTCTCTACGAGCAGTACTTC. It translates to CASSTRQAGLYEQYF.

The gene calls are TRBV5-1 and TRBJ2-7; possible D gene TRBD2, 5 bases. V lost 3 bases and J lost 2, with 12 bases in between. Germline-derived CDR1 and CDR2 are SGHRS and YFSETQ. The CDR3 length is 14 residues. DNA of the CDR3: TGCGCCAGCAGCTCCAGGACTGACACCTACGAGCAGTACTTC. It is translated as CASSSRTDTYEQYF.

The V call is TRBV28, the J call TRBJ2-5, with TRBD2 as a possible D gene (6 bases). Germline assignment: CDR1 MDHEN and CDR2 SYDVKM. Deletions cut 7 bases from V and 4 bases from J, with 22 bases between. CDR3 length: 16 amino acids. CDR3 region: CASTTTLGFGGETQYF. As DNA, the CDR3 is TGTGCCAGCACCACAACCCTGGGATTCGGGGGAGAGACCCAGTACTTC.

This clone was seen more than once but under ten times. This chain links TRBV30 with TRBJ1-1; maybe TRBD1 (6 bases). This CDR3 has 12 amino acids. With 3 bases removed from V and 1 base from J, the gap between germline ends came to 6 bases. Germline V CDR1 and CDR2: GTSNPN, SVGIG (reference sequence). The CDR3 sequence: CAWRGQNTEAFF. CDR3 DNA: TGTGCCTGGAGGGGACAGAACACTGAAGCTTTCTTT.

The CDR3 sequence: CASSLEPNSYNEQFF. Written as DNA, the CDR3 is TGCGCCAGCAGCTTGGAACCGAACTCCTACAATGAGCAGTTCTTC. The chain uses TRBV5-1 and TRBJ2-1; unclear D gene. V was cut by 0 bases and J by 0 bases, with 7 bases left in between. Germline V gives CDR1 SGHRS, CDR2 YFSETQ. This CDR3 region has 15 residues.

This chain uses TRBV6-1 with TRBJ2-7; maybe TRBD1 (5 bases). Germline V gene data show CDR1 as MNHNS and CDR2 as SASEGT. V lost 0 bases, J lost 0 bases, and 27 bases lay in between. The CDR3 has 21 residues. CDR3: CASSEAGIQELPVRSSYEQYF. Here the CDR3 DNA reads TGTGCCAGCAGTGAAGCGGGGATACAGGAACTACCTGTTAGGAGCTCCTACGAGCAGTACTTC.